The entry below gives a single T cell receptor beta chain sequence along with its context. Its antigen is undetermined. The treatment denotes: about 20 received Ad26.COV2.S at low or high dose, single or two shots; 5 received placebo; per-sample allocation not given. Day 63 following the first vaccine or placebo injection was when the samples were taken. The entry originates in a study of Ad26.COV2.S vaccination and SARS-CoV-2 variants. The study's findings and limits: For non-spike TCRs, breadth in vaccine recipients resembled that in placebo recipients.

The repertoire was sequenced with immunoSEQ multiplex PCR; TCRdb's copy has only in-frame clones and lacks some. The sample contains roughly 390,000 clones, 80% to 90% of which appear only once. The sequenced sample was peripheral blood, obtained in a trial of Ad26.COV2.S vaccine versus placebo. The sequence was obtained from a person between 18 and 60 years old who received the Ad26.COV2.S COVID-19 vaccine or a placebo.

The CDR3 DNA follows: TGTGCCAGCAGTTCCCAACCGCCGGGGGCGACTAATGAAAAACTGTTTTTT. This gives the protein CASSSQPPGATNEKLFF. The chain carries TRBV28 and TRBJ1-4; D possibly corresponds to TRBD1 (6 bases). The CDR3 contains 17 residues. Germline-derived CDR1 and CDR2 are MDHEN and SYDVKM. V lost 4 bases and J lost 2, with 17 bases in between.